Sequencing of this T cell receptor beta chain was carried out in a study of T-cell reconstitution after alpha-beta-depleted transplantation in children. Study-wide results and caveats: It was newly produced T cells that mostly accounted for T-cell counts and diversity one year after transplant. After transplant, high TCRbeta diversity at day 60 in some patients arose from surviving recipient T cells and thymic progenitors.

Unique molecular identifiers featured in how the TCRbeta library was prepared. MiXCR, applied by TCRdb to the PCR reads, yields one record per CDR3 protein. The sample lists almost 500,000 distinct CDR3 sequences; 10% to 13% were seen once. Germline V gives CDR1 DFQATT, CDR2 SNEGSKA (reference sequence). This CDR3 contains 16 residues. With 0 bases clipped from V and 3 bases from J, the junction kept 8 bases outside the gene matches. This clonotype was found many times. Its antigen is unknown. The chain recombines TRBV20-1 with TRBJ1-5; 7 bases match TRBD1. The input for sequencing was PBMCs, taken before TCRalphabeta/CD19-depleted stem cell transplant. This TCR came from a child under 10 years old with inherited bone marrow failure, due to receive a stem cell transplant. CDR3 sequence: CSAREGGGYPNQPQHF. CDR3 sequence (DNA): TGCAGTGCTAGAGAGGGAGGGGGCTACCCCAATCAGCCCCAGCATTTT.